These 29 T cell receptor beta chains share one sample of origin, sequenced in a study of T cell repertoires in cytomegalovirus infection. No antigens are known for them. TCRdb processed the reads anew with MiXCR; each CDR3 protein has one entry. The sample includes a few hundred thousand distinct CDR3 sequences, 30% to 40% seen only once; the top ten take roughly 15%. Sequencing used cultured PBMCs, obtained from culture after CMV antigen stimulation. These receptors all stem from a human donor in good health (CMV status not recorded). Some clones in this sample may be carry-over from other donors' samples.

The table lists this clonotype with a few counts. Here the CDR3 reads CASSLTSATEQYV. CDR3 DNA sequence: TGTGCCAGCAGCTTAACTAGCGCGACCGAGCAGTACGTC. The chain couples TRBV7-2 to TRBJ2-7; the match to TRBD2 covers 7 bases. This CDR3 has 13 residues. CDR1 is SGHTA and CDR2 is FQGNSA in the germline V gene. With V trimmed by 2 bases and J by 6 bases, 4 bases remained unmatched.

The rearrangement links TRBV6-2 or TRBV6-3 to TRBJ2-7; the match to TRBD2 covers 7 bases. V was pared by 6 bases and J by 2 bases, with 7 bases of the junction left unmatched. There are 14 residues in the CDR3. CDR1 and CDR2 (germline): MNHEY, SVGEGT. The CDR3 is CASRSGVNAYEQYV. The CDR3 bases are TGTGCCAGCAGGAGCGGGGTTAACGCCTACGAGCAGTACGTC.

The chain uses TRBV19 and TRBJ2-7; D is unclear. CDR1 is LNHDA, CDR2 SQIVND, per germline (reference sequence). The length of the CDR3 is 12 residues. V was cut by 11 bases and J by 3 bases, with 14 bases left in between. The CDR3 sequence is CAVIPVYYEQYV. The CDR3 DNA follows: TGTGCCGTCATCCCCGTTTACTACGAGCAGTACGTC.

J is TRBJ2-5 and V is TRBV2; TRBD2 agrees at 7 bases. This CDR3 has 13 residues. With 4 bases clipped from V and 5 bases from J, the junction kept 4 bases outside the gene matches. The germline V gene has CDR1 SNHLY and CDR2 FYNNEI. CDR3 DNA sequence: TGTGCCAGCAGTGGGCGGGAGCGTGAGACCCAGTACTTC. Protein sequence: CASSGRERETQYF.

J is TRBJ1-6 and V is TRBV3-1, with D uncertain. V was trimmed by 3 bases and J by 0 bases, leaving 6 bases between them. This CDR3 has 15 residues. Germline-derived CDR1 and CDR2 are LGHDT and YNNKEL (reference sequence). The DNA of the CDR3 is TGTGCCAGCAGCCAGGGGAGCTCCTATAATTCACCCCTCCACTTT. The encoded protein is CASSQGSSYNSPLHF.

The chain carries TRBV6-2 or TRBV6-3 and TRBJ1-1, with D hard to call. The CDR3 covers 13 residues. Per the germline V gene, CDR1 is MNHEY and CDR2 is SVGEGT. The germline V and J ends were trimmed by 4 bases and 4 bases, with 10 bases remaining between them. The CDR3 sequence is CASSSGFGTEAFF. CDR3 in DNA: TGTGCCAGCAGTTCGGGGTTTGGCACTGAAGCTTTCTTT.

This clonotype was recorded only once. The chain is built from TRBV19 and TRBJ1-1, with a possible D match to TRBD1 (6 bases). Between the trimmed V and J ends, which lost 5 bases and 4 bases, there was a span of 17 bases. The germline gives CDR1 LNHDA, CDR2 SQIVND (reference sequence). The CDR3 sequence is 15 residues long. This CDR3 is CASSLGRGGGTEAFF. The CDR3 bases are TGTGCCAGTAGTCTAGGGAGAGGGGGAGGCACTGAAGCTTTCTTT.

This clonotype was counted between two and nine times. The gene calls are TRBV12-3 or TRBV12-4 and TRBJ2-3, with 7 bases matching TRBD1. V shed 5 bases, J shed 2 bases, and the junction held 4 bases outside the gene matches. This CDR3 comprises 14 residues. CDR3 residues: CASSLRGFTDTQYF. The CDR3 region has the DNA TGTGCCAGCAGTCTCAGGGGGTTCACAGATACGCAGTATTTT.

V and J are TRBV25-1 and TRBJ1-4; a possible D gene is TRBD1 (6 bases). The V end lost 5 bases, the J end lost 7 bases, and 11 bases lay between the germline ends. Germline lookup yields CDR1 MGHDK and CDR2 SYGVNS. This CDR3 region has 13 residues. This CDR3 is CASSSQGSEKLFF. The DNA for the CDR3 is TGTGCCAGCAGTAGTCAGGGGAGTGAAAAACTGTTTTTT.

For this clonotype: At one end, the junction sequence differs from germline, possibly due to a read error. The CDR3 region is CASTQITGFNGYTF. The CDR3 nucleotides read TGCGCCAGCACCCAAATAACAGGGTTCAATGGCTACACCTTC. This rearrangement joins TRBV4-1 to TRBJ1-2, with D tentatively TRBD1 (6 bases). Germline loops: CDR1 MGHRA, CDR2 YSYEKL. This CDR3 spans 14 amino acids.

V is TRBV2 and J is TRBJ2-2; 9 bases agree with TRBD2. Trimming cost V 1 base and J 0 bases; bases outside gene matches: 0. The length of the CDR3 is 16 residues. The germline CDR1 and CDR2 sequences are SNHLY and FYNNEI. CDR3 DNA sequence: TGTGCCAGCAGTGAAGTAGCGGGAGCGAACACCGGGGAGCTGTTTTTT. Translating it yields CASSEVAGANTGELFF.

This clonotype was counted between two and nine times. This may be a read error: a much more frequent sequence differs by one nucleotide. The chain has TRBV6-4 and TRBJ2-3; the match to TRBD2 covers 10 bases. J lost 3 bases, V lost 4 bases, and 1 base had no gene match. Germline V gene lookup returns CDR1 MRHNA and CDR2 SNTAGT. CDR3 length: 14 residues. The CDR3 loop reads CASSASGRTDTQYF. The DNA for the CDR3 is TGTGCCAGCAGTGCTAGCGGGAGAACAGATACGCAGTATTTT.

This clonotype has more than one count but fewer than ten. The chain combines TRBV7-3 with TRBJ1-2; D is ambiguous. The V and J ends lost 5 bases and 5 bases respectively, with 15 bases between them. In germline, CDR1 is SGHTA, CDR2 FQGTGA. This CDR3 is 14 amino acids long. For the CDR3, the DNA is TGTGCCAGCAGCCCTCCGGGCAGGCAGTATGGCTACACCTTC. It is translated as CASSPPGRQYGYTF.

This clonotype was detected a few times. This sequence joins TRBV15 and TRBJ1-1, with 9 bases fitting TRBD1. This CDR3 spans 15 amino acids. From germline, CDR1 is LNHNV and CDR2 YYDKDF (reference sequence). Losses at the gene ends were 4 bases for V and 0 bases for J; bases not matched to a gene: 3. Here the CDR3 DNA reads TGTGCCACCAGCACACAGGGGGCCCTGAACACTGAAGCTTTCTTT. Translation: CATSTQGALNTEAFF. Drawing the rest from reference TRBV15 and TRBJ1-1, the complete variable domain is DAMVIQNPRYQVTQFGKPVTLSCSQTLNHNVMYWYQQKSSQAPKLLFHYYDKDFNNEADTPDNFQSRRPNTSFCFLDIRSPGLGDTAMYLCATSTQGALNTEAFFGQGTRLTVV.

The J gene is TRBJ2-1, the V gene TRBV27; 8 nucleotides agree with TRBD2. J gave up 5 bases and V 5 bases, and 2 bases lay outside the gene matches. CDR1 is MNHEY, CDR2 SMNVEV, per germline (reference sequence). The CDR3 loop spans 13 amino acids. The CDR3 region is CASSTLADNEQFF. Written as DNA, the CDR3 is TGTGCCAGCAGTACACTAGCGGACAATGAGCAGTTCTTC.

This clonotype turned up a few times. This chain joins TRBV4-3 and TRBJ1-2; 10 bases align to TRBD1. This CDR3 has 16 residues. Germline lookup yields CDR1 LGHNA and CDR2 YSLEER. V lost 1 base to trimming and J lost 4 bases; unmatched junction nucleotides: 6. The CDR3 bases are TGCGCCAGCAGCCAAGGGGGGACAGGGGAGCGCTATGGCTACACCTTC. Its protein is CASSQGGTGERYGYTF.

This clonotype came up a few times. This CDR3 reads CASRVDYTSSYNEQFF. In DNA form, the CDR3 reads TGTGCCAGCAGGGTTGACTACACTAGCTCCTACAATGAGCAGTTCTTC. The chain combines TRBV2 with TRBJ2-1; D is perhaps TRBD2 (5 bases). The CDR3 contains 16 residues. The V gene lost 6 bases and the J gene lost 0 bases, with 15 bases spanning the gap. The germline V gene has CDR1 SNHLY and CDR2 FYNNEI.

There are a few counts of this clonotype. V usage is TRBV4-1 and J usage is TRBJ1-1; D unresolved. The CDR3 runs 14 residues. The V end was cut by 4 bases, the J end by 1 base, with 10 bases between. Germline V gene lookup returns CDR1 MGHRA and CDR2 YSYEKL. The CDR3: CASSLGRWNTEAFF. The CDR3 coding sequence is TGCGCCAGCAGCCTGGGGAGGTGGAACACTGAAGCTTTCTTT.

V usage is TRBV7-2 and J usage is TRBJ2-2; 15 nucleotides agree with TRBD2. The J segment lost 4 bases and the V segment lost 5 bases, leaving 2 bases of the junction unmatched. The germline V gene encodes CDR1 SGHTA and CDR2 FQGNSA. CDR3 length equals 16 residues. CDR3 DNA sequence: TGTGCCAGCAGCGGGACTAGCGGGGGGTTCACCGGGGAGCTGTTTTTT. Protein product: CASSGTSGGFTGELFF.

The rearrangement uses TRBV12-3 or TRBV12-4 and TRBJ1-4; 8 bases are a match to TRBD1. The CDR3 loop spans 14 amino acids. J was trimmed by 4 bases and V by 5 bases; bases with no gene match: 3. The CDR3: CASSPGQVNEKLFF. DNA of the CDR3: TGTGCCAGCAGTCCGGGACAGGTTAATGAAAAACTGTTTTTT.

This clonotype appeared many times. The rearrangement joins TRBV7-2 to TRBJ2-7; D perhaps matches TRBD1 (5 bases). This CDR3 is built from 14 residues. CDR1 is SGHTA and CDR2 is FQGNSA in the germline V gene. Trimming left V 1 base short and J 3 bases short, with 10 bases between. CDR3 protein: CASSLVGQGYEQYF. CDR3 in DNA: TGTGCCAGCAGCTTAGTGGGTCAGGGCTACGAGCAGTACTTC.

With respect to this clonotype: One junction end disagrees with the germline gene, perhaps due to a read error. This chain joins TRBV11-2 and TRBJ2-7; 11 nucleotides line up with TRBD1. The CDR3 consists of 15 residues. CDR1 and CDR2 from the germline V gene are SGHAT and FQNNGV. CDR3 amino acids: CASSRIPDRGHERYF. Written as DNA, the CDR3 is TGTGCCAGCAGCCGCATCCCGGACAGGGGGCACGAGCGGTACTTC.

This clonotype appeared a few times. The V call is TRBV12-3 or TRBV12-4, the J call TRBJ1-5; D remains unclear. This CDR3 has 17 residues. Trimming took 1 base from V and 2 from J, leaving 15 bases between them. DNA of the CDR3: TGTGCCAGCAGTTTAGGATTTCGGCCTAGGGGCAATCAGCCCCAGCATTTT. Its protein product is CASSLGFRPRGNQPQHF.

This clonotype has only a few counts. The genes are TRBV30 and TRBJ2-3, with no clear D. This CDR3 has 14 residues. Germline values: CDR1 GTSNPN, CDR2 SVGIG (reference sequence). V lost 7 bases, J lost 1 base, and 15 bases lay in between. This CDR3 reads CAFQRVDGTDTQYF. The CDR3, as DNA: TGTGCCTTTCAAAGGGTCGATGGCACAGATACGCAGTATTTT. Complete variable domain (other parts from reference TRBV30 and TRBJ2-3): SQTIHQWPATLVQPVGSPLSLECTVEGTSNPNLYWYRQAAGRGLQLLFYSVGIGQISSEVPQNLSASRPQDRQFILSSKKLLLSDSGFYLCAFQRVDGTDTQYFGPGTRLTVL.

This chain links TRBV15 with TRBJ1-2; no firm D call. The germline V gene has CDR1 LNHNV and CDR2 YYDKDF (reference sequence). The CDR3 consists of 13 residues. Trimming took off 5 bases at V and 4 bases at J, with 11 bases between the two ends. The CDR3 is CATSVRESYGYTF. CDR3 bases: TGTGCCACCAGCGTCCGTGAGAGCTATGGCTACACCTTC.

This clonotype appeared many times. The chain has TRBV7-2 and TRBJ2-1, with TRBD2 as a possible D gene (5 bases). The CDR3 covers 16 residues. Looked up from germline, CDR1 is SGHTA and CDR2 is FQGNSA. V lost 4 bases, J lost 0 bases, and 13 bases lay in between. CDR3 protein: CASSYGGSSSYNEQFF. As DNA, the CDR3 is TGTGCCAGCAGCTACGGCGGGTCTAGCTCCTACAATGAGCAGTTCTTC.

The chain joins TRBV7-2 to TRBJ1-5, with D unclear. Germline loops: CDR1 SGHTA, CDR2 FQGNSA. V was clipped by 0 bases and J by 6 bases, with 12 bases between them. CDR3 length: 15 residues. The CDR3 region has the DNA TGTGCCAGCAGCTTAGCAGGGAGCGAGGGTCAGCCCCAGCATTTT. Protein product: CASSLAGSEGQPQHF.

This clonotype was found once. This sequence joins TRBV19 and TRBJ2-1, with 14 bases fitting TRBD2. Trimming removed 3 bases from V and 8 bases from J; junction bases left unmatched: 3. The germline gives CDR1 LNHDA, CDR2 SQIVND (reference sequence). The CDR3 totals 15 residues. CDR3 bases: TGTGCCAGTAGTATGGGGACTAGCGGGAGTCATGAGCAGTTCTTC. Amino acids: CASSMGTSGSHEQFF. Supplemented by reference TRBV19 and TRBJ2-1, the full variable domain reads DGGITQSPKYLFRKEGQNVTLSCEQNLNHDAMYWYRQDPGQGLRLIYYSQIVNDFQKGDIAEGYSVSREKKESFPLTVTSAQKNPTAFYLCASSMGTSGSHEQFFGPGTRLTVL.

This clonotype was picked up many times. This chain connects TRBV7-2 to TRBJ2-7; D unresolved. V lost 1 base and J 0 bases, leaving 7 bases between the germline ends. This CDR3 is 14 amino acids long. CDR1 is SGHTA, CDR2 FQGNSA, per germline. Here the CDR3 DNA reads TGTGCCAGCAGCTTAGTTGGCAACTCCTACGAGCAGTACTTC. It codes for CASSLVGNSYEQYF.